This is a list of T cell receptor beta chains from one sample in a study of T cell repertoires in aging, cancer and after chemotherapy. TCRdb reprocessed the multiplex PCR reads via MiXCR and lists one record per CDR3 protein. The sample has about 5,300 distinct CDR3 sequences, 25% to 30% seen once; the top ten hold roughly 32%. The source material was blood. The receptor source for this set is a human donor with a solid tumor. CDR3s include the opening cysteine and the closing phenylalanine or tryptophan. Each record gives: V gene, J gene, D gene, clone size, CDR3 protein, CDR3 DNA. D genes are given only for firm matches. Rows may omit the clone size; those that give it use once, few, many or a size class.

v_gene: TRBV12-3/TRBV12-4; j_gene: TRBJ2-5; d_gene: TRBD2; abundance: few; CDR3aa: CASSRLAGIQETQYF; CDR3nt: TGTGCCAGCAGCCGACTAGCGGGCATACAAGAGACCCAGTACTTC
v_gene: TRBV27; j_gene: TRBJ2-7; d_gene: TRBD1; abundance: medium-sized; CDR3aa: CASGQGLGYEQYF; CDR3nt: TGTGCCAGCGGACAGGGTCTGGGCTACGAGCAGTACTTC
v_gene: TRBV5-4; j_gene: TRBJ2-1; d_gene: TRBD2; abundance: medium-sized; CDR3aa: CASSPGLAGYNEQFF; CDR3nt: TGTGCCAGCAGCCCCGGACTAGCGGGGTACAATGAGCAGTTCTTC
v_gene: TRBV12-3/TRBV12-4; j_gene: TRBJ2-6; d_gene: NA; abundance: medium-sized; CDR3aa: CASSLERARISGANVLTF; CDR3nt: TGTGCCAGCAGTCTGGAGAGGGCCCGAATCTCTGGGGCCAACGTCCTGACTTTC
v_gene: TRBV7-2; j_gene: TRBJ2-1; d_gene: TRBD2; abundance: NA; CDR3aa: CASSASGTSLNEQFF; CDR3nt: TGTGCCAGCAGCGCGTCCGGGACTAGCCTCAATGAGCAGTTCTTC
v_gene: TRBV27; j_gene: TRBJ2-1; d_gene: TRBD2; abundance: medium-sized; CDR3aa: CASSFSLAGVYFF; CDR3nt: TGTGCCAGCAGTTTTTCCCTAGCGGGAGTGTATTTCTTC
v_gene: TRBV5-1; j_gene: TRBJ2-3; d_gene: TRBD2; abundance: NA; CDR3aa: CASSSLAGGPNANTQYF; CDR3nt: TGCGCCAGCAGCTCACTAGCGGGAGGTCCTAATGCTAATACGCAGTATTTT
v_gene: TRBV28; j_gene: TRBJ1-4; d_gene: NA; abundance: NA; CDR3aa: CASSLLYGNEKLFF; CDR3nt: TGTGCCAGCAGTTTATTATACGGTAATGAAAAACTGTTTTTT
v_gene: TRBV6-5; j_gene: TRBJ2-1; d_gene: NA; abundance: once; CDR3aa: CASSLVSHNEQFF; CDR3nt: TGTGCCAGCAGTTTAGTATCCCACAATGAGCAGTTCTTC
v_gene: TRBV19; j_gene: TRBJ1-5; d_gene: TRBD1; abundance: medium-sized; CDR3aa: CASRQGAGNQPQHF; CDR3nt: TGTGCCAGTAGGCAGGGGGCTGGCAATCAGCCCCAGCATTTT
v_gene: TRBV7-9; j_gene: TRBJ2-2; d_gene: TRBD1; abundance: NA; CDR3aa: CASSPKGQGVGTGELFF; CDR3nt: TGTGCCAGCAGCCCGAAGGGACAGGGGGTCGGCACCGGGGAGCTGTTTTTT
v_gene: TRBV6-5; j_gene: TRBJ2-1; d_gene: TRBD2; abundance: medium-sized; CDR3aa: CASSYEGLGLSEQFF; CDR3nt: TGTGCCAGCAGTTACGAGGGACTAGGGTTGAGTGAGCAGTTCTTC
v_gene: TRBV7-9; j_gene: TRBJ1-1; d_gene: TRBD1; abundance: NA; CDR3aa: CASSFTGQGDTEAFF; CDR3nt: TGTGCCAGCAGCTTTACCGGACAGGGCGACACTGAAGCTTTCTTT
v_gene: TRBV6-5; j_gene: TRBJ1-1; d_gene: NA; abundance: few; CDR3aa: CASFQHPNTEAFF; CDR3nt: TGTGCCAGCTTCCAACACCCGAACACTGAAGCTTTCTTT
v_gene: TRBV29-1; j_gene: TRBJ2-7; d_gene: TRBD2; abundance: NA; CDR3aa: CSTGGGEQYF; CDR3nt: TGCAGCACCGGGGGGGGGGAGCAGTACTTC
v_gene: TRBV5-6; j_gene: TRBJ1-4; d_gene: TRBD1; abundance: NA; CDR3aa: CASSQVGETGILSGEKLFF; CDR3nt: TGCGCCAGCAGCCAAGTGGGAGAGACAGGGATCCTCTCAGGTGAAAAACTGTTTTTT
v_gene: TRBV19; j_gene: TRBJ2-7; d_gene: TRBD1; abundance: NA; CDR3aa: CASRQGASLSYEQYF; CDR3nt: TGTGCCAGTAGACAGGGGGCCTCTCTTTCCTACGAGCAGTACTTC
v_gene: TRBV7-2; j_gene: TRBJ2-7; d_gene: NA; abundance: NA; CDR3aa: CASSSTVSSYEQYF; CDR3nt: TGTGCCAGCAGCTCGACAGTGAGCTCCTACGAGCAGTACTTC
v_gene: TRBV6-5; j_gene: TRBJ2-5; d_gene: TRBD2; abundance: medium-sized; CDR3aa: CASSRSLLAGDQETQYF; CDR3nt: TGTGCCAGCAGTCGATCCCTCCTAGCGGGAGACCAAGAGACCCAGTACTTC
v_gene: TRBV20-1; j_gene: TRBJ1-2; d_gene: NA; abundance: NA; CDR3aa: CSAREQGQSHGYTF; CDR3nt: TGCAGTGCTAGAGAACAGGGACAAAGTCATGGCTACACCTTC
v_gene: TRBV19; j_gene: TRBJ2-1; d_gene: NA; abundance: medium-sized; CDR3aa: CASRPDRSSYNEQFF; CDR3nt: TGTGCCAGTAGACCCGACCGGAGCTCCTACAATGAGCAGTTCTTC
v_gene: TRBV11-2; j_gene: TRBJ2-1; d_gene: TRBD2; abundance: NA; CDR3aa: CASSWGLAGAEEQFF; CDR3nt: TGTGCCAGCAGCTGGGGACTAGCGGGAGCTGAAGAGCAGTTCTTC
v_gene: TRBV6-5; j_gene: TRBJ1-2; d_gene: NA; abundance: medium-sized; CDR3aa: CAAGRDVGYGYTF; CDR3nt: TGTGCCGCCGGCAGGGACGTGGGCTATGGCTACACCTTC
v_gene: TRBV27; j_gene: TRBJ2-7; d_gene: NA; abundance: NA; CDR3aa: CASSLEGRVIDEQYF; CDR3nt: TGTGCCAGCAGCTTGGAAGGCAGGGTAATCGACGAGCAGTACTTC
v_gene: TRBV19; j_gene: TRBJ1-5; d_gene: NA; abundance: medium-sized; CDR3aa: CASGRGKNQPQHF; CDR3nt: TGTGCCAGTGGGAGAGGGAAGAATCAGCCCCAGCATTTT
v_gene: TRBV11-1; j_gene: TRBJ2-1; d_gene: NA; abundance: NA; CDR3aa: CASSPLGGSYNEQFF; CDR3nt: TGTGCCAGCAGCCCCCTGGGCGGCTCCTACAATGAGCAGTTCTTC
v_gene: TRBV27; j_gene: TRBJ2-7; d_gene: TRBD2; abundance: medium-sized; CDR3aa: CASSLTSGSLGEQYF; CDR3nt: TGTGCCAGCAGTTTAACGAGCGGGAGTTTGGGGGAGCAGTACTTC
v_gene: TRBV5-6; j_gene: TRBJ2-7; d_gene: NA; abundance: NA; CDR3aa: CASSLMTGGRYNDYEQYF; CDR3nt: TGTGCCAGCAGCTTAATGACAGGAGGGCGATATAATGACTACGAGCAGTACTTC
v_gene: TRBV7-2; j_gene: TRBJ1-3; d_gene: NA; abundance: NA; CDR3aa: CASSDRNPGNTIYF; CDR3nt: TGTGCCAGCAGCGACAGGAACCCTGGAAACACCATATATTTT
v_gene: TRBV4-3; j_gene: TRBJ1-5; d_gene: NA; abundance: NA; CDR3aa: CASSQALGQPQHF; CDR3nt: TGCGCCAGCAGCCAAGCTCTGGGTCAGCCCCAGCATTTT
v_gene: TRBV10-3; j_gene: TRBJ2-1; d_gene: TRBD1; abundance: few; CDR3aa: CAIREDRGRNEQFF; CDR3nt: TGTGCCATCAGAGAGGACAGGGGGCGTAATGAGCAGTTCTTC
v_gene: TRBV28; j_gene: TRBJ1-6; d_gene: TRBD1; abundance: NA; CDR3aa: CASSDRVGSSPLHF; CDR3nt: TGTGCCAGCAGTGACAGGGTGGGGAGTTCACCCCTCCACTTT
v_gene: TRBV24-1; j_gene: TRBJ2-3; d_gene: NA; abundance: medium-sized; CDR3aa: CASSGAGASTDTQYF; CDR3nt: TGTGCCTCGTCAGGGGCGGGTGCGAGCACAGATACGCAGTATTTT
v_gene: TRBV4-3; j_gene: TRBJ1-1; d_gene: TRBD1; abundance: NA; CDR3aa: CASSRAGGEAFF; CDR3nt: TGCGCCAGCAGCCGCGCAGGGGGTGAAGCTTTCTTT
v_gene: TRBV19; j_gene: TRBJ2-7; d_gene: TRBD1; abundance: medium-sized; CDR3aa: CASSSRQGAYEQYF; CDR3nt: TGTGCCAGTAGTTCTCGACAGGGAGCCTACGAGCAGTACTTC
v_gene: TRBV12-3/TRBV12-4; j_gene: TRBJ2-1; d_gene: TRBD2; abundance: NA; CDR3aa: CASSLGTSGSGYNEQFF; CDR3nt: TGTGCCAGCAGTCTCGGGACTAGCGGGAGCGGGTACAATGAGCAGTTCTTC
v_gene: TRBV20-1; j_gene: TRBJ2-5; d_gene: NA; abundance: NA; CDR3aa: CSASFVRLQETQYF; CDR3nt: TGCAGTGCTAGTTTCGTGCGTCTTCAAGAGACCCAGTACTTC
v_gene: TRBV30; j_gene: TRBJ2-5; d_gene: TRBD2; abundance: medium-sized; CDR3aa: CAWESGIRETQYF; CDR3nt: TGTGCCTGGGAAAGCGGGATACGAGAGACCCAGTACTTC
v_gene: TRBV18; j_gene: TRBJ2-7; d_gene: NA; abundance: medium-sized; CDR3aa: CASSPGTYEQYF; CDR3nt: TGTGCCAGCTCACCAGGCACCTACGAGCAGTACTTC
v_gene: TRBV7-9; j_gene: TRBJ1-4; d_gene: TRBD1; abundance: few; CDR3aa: CASSLGGQGGEKLFF; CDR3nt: TGTGCCAGCAGCTTAGGGGGACAGGGCGGCGAAAAACTGTTTTTT
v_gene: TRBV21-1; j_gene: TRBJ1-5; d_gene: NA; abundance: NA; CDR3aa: CASSTLQVNRGLSNQPQHF; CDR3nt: TGTGCCAGCAGCACACTCCAGGTTAACAGGGGCCTTAGCAATCAGCCCCAGCATTTT
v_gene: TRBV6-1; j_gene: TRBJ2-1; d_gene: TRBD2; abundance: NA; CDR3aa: CASKGAGGFDEQFF; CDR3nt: TGTGCCAGCAAAGGAGCGGGAGGGTTTGATGAGCAGTTCTTC
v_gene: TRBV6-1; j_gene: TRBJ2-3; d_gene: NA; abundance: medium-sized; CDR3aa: CASSEMHTDTQYF; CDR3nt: TGTGCCAGCAGTGAAATGCACACAGATACGCAGTATTTT
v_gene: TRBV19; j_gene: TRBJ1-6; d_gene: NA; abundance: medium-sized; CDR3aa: CASGERGYNSPLHF; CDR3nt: TGTGCCAGCGGGGAAAGGGGTTATAATTCACCCCTCCACTTT
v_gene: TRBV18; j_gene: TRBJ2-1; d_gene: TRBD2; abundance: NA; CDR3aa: CASSPFPGTSHYNEQFF; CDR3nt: TGTGCCAGCTCACCATTTCCCGGGACTAGCCACTACAATGAGCAGTTCTTC
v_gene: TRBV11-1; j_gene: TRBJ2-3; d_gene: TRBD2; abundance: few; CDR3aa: CASSLGLAGDTQYF; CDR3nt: TGTGCCAGCAGCTTAGGACTAGCGGGAGATACGCAGTATTTT